The 11 T cell receptor beta chains reported below all come from one sample, sequenced in a study of shared T cell receptors in the human thymus. The method was immunoSEQ multiplex PCR; TCRdb's version includes in-frame clones alone and lacks a portion of them. The sample lists under 700,000 clones, around 78% occurring once. The same sample was also studied in work on human thymus T cells.

Sample: thymocytes. These receptors all stem from a boy under two years old with a congenital heart defect.

This chain links TRBV7-9 with TRBJ2-5, with TRBD2 identical over 8 bases. Germline CDR1 is SEHNR and CDR2 is FQNEAQ (reference sequence). The CDR3 loop spans 15 amino acids. Germline trimming cut 2 bases from V and 11 bases from J; bases unmatched to any gene: 13. The CDR3 loop is CASSLIREGVSEQYF. The CDR3 DNA sequence: TGTGCCAGCAGCTTAATACGGGAGGGGGTGTCGGAGCAGTACTTC.

This clone was seen a single time. The chain has TRBV27 and TRBJ2-7; 7 nucleotides line up with TRBD2. CDR1 is MNHEY and CDR2 is SMNVEV in the germline V gene (reference sequence). Losses at the gene ends were 4 bases for V and 1 base for J; bases not matched to a gene: 4. The CDR3 is 14 amino acids. The CDR3, as DNA: TGTGCCAGCAGTTGGCGGGGGAATTCCTACGAGCAGTACTTC. Translating it yields CASSWRGNSYEQYF.

This clone was counted a few times. The chain uses TRBV4-3 and TRBJ2-3, with TRBD1 matching 9 bases. The V gene end was trimmed by 0 bases and the J gene end by 2 bases; junction bases not matched to a gene: 9. The CDR3 is made up of 18 amino acids. Germline loops: CDR1 LGHNA, CDR2 YSLEER. In DNA form, the CDR3 reads TGCGCCAGCAGCCAAGAATGGACAGGGGTCTTCCTCACAGATACGCAGTATTTT. This translates into CASSQEWTGVFLTDTQYF.

The chain is built from TRBV27 and TRBJ2-7; TRBD1 matches at 7 bases. CDR3 length: 14 residues. With 4 bases clipped from V and 2 bases from J, the junction kept 5 bases outside the gene matches. The germline gives CDR1 MNHEY, CDR2 SMNVEV (reference sequence). The CDR3 DNA reads as TGTGCCAGCAGTTGGTGGGACAGTCCCTACGAGCAGTACTTC. This gives the protein CASSWWDSPYEQYF.

The V and J genes are TRBV19 and TRBJ2-7; 9 bases are a match to TRBD1. V was pared by 3 bases and J by 3 bases, with 12 bases of the junction left unmatched. Germline-derived CDR1 and CDR2 are LNHDA and SQIVND (reference sequence). This CDR3 spans 17 amino acids. CDR3 nucleotides: TGTGCCAGTAGTATGGGACAGGGCATTGAGGGCTGCTACGAGCAGTACTTC. As protein: CASSMGQGIEGCYEQYF.

The rearrangement joins TRBV5-1 to TRBJ1-1, with D maybe TRBD1 (6 bases). The V gene lost 0 bases and the J gene lost 1 base, with 10 bases spanning the gap. CDR3 size: 15 residues. CDR1 SGHRS and CDR2 YFSETQ come from the germline V gene. CDR3: CASSLGAGANTEAFF. Written as DNA, the CDR3 is TGCGCCAGCAGCTTGGGAGCGGGGGCGAACACTGAAGCTTTCTTT.

The rearrangement uses TRBV14 and TRBJ2-3, with 12 bases fitting TRBD2. This CDR3 region has 19 residues. Unmatched junction bases numbered 10, after V lost 1 base and J lost 2 bases. Per germline, CDR1 SGHDN and CDR2 FVKESK. CDR3: CASSQGPASGRALTDTQYF. The CDR3 DNA reads as TGTGCCAGCAGCCAAGGGCCGGCTAGCGGGAGGGCCCTCACAGATACGCAGTATTTT.

The sample holds a few counts of this clone. The CDR3, as DNA: TGTGCCAGCGGATCTAGCGGGAGCAATGAGCAGTTCTTC. It codes for CASGSSGSNEQFF. The V and J genes are TRBV6-5 and TRBJ2-1; 10 nucleotides align to TRBD2. V lost 8 bases to trimming and J lost 6 bases; unmatched junction nucleotides: 4. The V gene's germline CDR1 is MNHEY and CDR2 SVGAGI. The length of the CDR3 is 13 residues.

This chain uses TRBV10-3 with TRBJ2-1, with 12 bases matching TRBD2. V shed 4 bases, J shed 5 bases, and the junction held 6 bases outside the gene matches. Germline CDR1 is ENHRY and CDR2 is SYGVKD. The CDR3 length is 16 residues. The CDR3 nucleotides read TGTGCCATCAGTGGGCTAGCGGGAGGGCCAAACAATGAGCAGTTCTTC. As protein: CAISGLAGGPNNEQFF.

The V call is TRBV2, the J call TRBJ2-5; D is perhaps TRBD2 (6 bases). The last part of the DNA fits TRBJ2-7 better; the J call may be wrong. CDR1 and CDR2 (germline): SNHLY, FYNNEI. This CDR3 comprises 13 residues. The DNA of the CDR3 is TGTGCCAGCACTCAGGAGGGATTCTACGAGCAGTACTTC. Translating it yields CASTQEGFYEQYF.

Concerning this clone itself: A read error may account for a junction end that differs from germline. The chain couples TRBV7-7 to TRBJ1-3; D remains ambiguous. The CDR3 length is 15 residues. CDR1 SSHAT and CDR2 FNYEAQ come from the germline V gene (reference sequence). The CDR3 sequence is CASSLDGNSGNTIYF. The DNA of the CDR3 is TGTGCTAGCAGCCTGGACGGGAACTCTGGAAACACCATATATTTT.